This T cell receptor (beta chain) was recorded in a study of blood T cell repertoires in COVID-19. The method was immunoSEQ multiplex PCR; TCRdb's version includes in-frame clones alone and lacks a portion of them. Counted here are 150,000 to 170,000 clones, around four fifths occurring once; the ten biggest clones make up around 7.9%. V trimming: 3 bases; J trimming: 3 bases; junction bases outside the gene matches: 5. The CDR3 extends over 15 amino acids. Germline CDR1 and CDR2: SGHRS and YFSETQ. The sequencing input was PBMCs or T cells enriched from blood (not recorded which). The chain carries TRBV5-1 and TRBJ1-1, with 10 bases fitting TRBD1. This clonotype was obtained from a man aged 45-65 years who had recovered from COVID-19. The chain's CDR3 is CASSWGDRGYTEAFF. The CDR3 DNA follows: TGCGCCAGCAGCTGGGGGGACAGGGGCTACACTGAAGCTTTCTTT.